A single sample gave rise to the 31 T cell receptor beta chains below, sequenced in a study of shared clonotypes between healthy human individuals. Repertoires were generated with immunoSEQ multiplex PCR, while TCRdb's copy carries only in-frame clones and drops some. This sample yields about 2.4 million clones, of which 93% are seen a single time; approximately 0.37% belongs to the top ten. Input material: naive CD4+ T cells from PBMCs. As to subset: CD45RA+ positively selected. These receptors originate from a man younger than 35 in good health. Some clones in this sample may be carry-over from other donors' samples.

This chain links TRBV11-2 with TRBJ2-7, with TRBD1 identical over 10 bases. The ends lost 1 base at V and 4 bases at J; junction bases unmatched: 10. The CDR3 runs 17 residues. The germline V gene encodes CDR1 SGHAT and CDR2 FQNNGV. The CDR3 region is CASSLVSSGQGFYEQYF. For the CDR3, the DNA is TGTGCCAGCAGCTTAGTCAGTTCGGGACAGGGGTTTTACGAGCAGTACTTC.

Turning to this clone: The same CDR3 also results from other DNA sequences found in this sample. This chain links TRBV5-1 with TRBJ2-3; 9 bases line up with TRBD1. V lost 0 bases to trimming and J lost 3 bases; unmatched junction nucleotides: 5. From germline, CDR1 is SGHRS and CDR2 YFSETQ. CDR3 length: 16 amino acids. The chain's CDR3 is CASSLAGTGRTDTQYF. CDR3 coding DNA: TGCGCCAGCAGCTTGGCCGGGACAGGGAGAACAGATACGCAGTATTTT.

This clone was counted once. The gene calls are TRBV28 and TRBJ2-7, with TRBD2 as a possible D gene (5 bases). The germline V gene encodes CDR1 MDHEN and CDR2 SYDVKM. The CDR3 has 14 residues. V lost 5 bases, J lost 2 bases, and 13 bases lay in between. The CDR3, as DNA: TGTGCCAGCAGTATCAAAGCGGCTCCCTACGAGCAGTACTTC. It yields the protein CASSIKAAPYEQYF. Variable domain in full (rest from reference TRBV28 and TRBJ2-7): DVKVTQSSRYLVKRTGEKVFLECVQDMDHENMFWYRQDPGLGLRLIYFSYDVKMKEKGDIPEGYSVSREKKERFSLILESASTNQTSMYLCASSIKAAPYEQYFGPGTRLTVT.

This chain connects TRBV6-6 to TRBJ2-5, with 8 bases matching TRBD2. V lost 6 bases and J lost 3; bases outside the gene matches: 3. CDR3 length: 13 amino acids. Per germline, CDR1 MNHNY and CDR2 SVGAGI (reference sequence). The CDR3 bases are TGTGCCAGCAGGAACGGGGGGGAAGAGACCCAGTACTTC. This codes for CASRNGGEETQYF.

The chain couples TRBV4-2 to TRBJ2-1, with TRBD1 identical over 7 bases. V shed 8 bases and J 0 bases; nucleotides not matched to a gene: 7. In germline, CDR1 is LGHNA, CDR2 YNFKEQ. This CDR3 region has 15 residues. The CDR3 bases are TGTGCCAGCGCCAAGGGGGCGGCCTCCTACAATGAGCAGTTCTTC. It codes for CASAKGAASYNEQFF.

The genes are TRBV11-2 and TRBJ2-1; 7 bases align to TRBD2. In germline, CDR1 is SGHAT, CDR2 FQNNGV. V gave up 3 bases and J gave up 3 bases; unmatched junction bases: 8. The CDR3 is 16 residues long. Here the CDR3 DNA reads TGTGCCAGCAGCTTCCGGCTAGCGGCCGACTACAATGAGCAGTTCTTC. It specifies CASSFRLAADYNEQFF.

The chain couples TRBV6-6 to TRBJ2-7, with D maybe TRBD2 (6 bases). There are 15 residues in the CDR3. Per the germline V gene, CDR1 is MNHNY and CDR2 is SVGAGI (reference sequence). The V end was cut by 5 bases, the J end by 0 bases, with 14 bases between. DNA for the CDR3: TGTGCCAGCAGTCGTCTAGCGCCTCACTCCTACGAGCAGTACTTC. This codes for CASSRLAPHSYEQYF.

The genes are TRBV28 and TRBJ1-1; D call uncertain. In germline, CDR1 is MDHEN, CDR2 SYDVKM. V lost 6 bases, J lost 1 base, and 18 bases lay in between. CDR3 length equals 16 residues. CDR3 nucleotides: TGTGCCAGCAGCCAACGACAAGGGATGGGGAACACTGAAGCTTTCTTT. Translation gives CASSQRQGMGNTEAFF.

CDR3 coding DNA: TGTGCCAGCAGCTTAGAGGCAGGGGGTTATCAGCCCCAGCATTTT. This encodes CASSLEAGGYQPQHF. The V gene is TRBV7-2, the J gene TRBJ1-5, with 7 bases aligning to TRBD1. Unmatched junction bases numbered 5, after V lost 1 base and J lost 5 bases. The germline gives CDR1 SGHTA, CDR2 FQGNSA. CDR3 size: 15 residues. Looking up the rest from reference TRBV7-2 and TRBJ1-5 gives the full variable domain: GAGVSQSPSNKVTEKGKDVELRCDPISGHTALYWYRQSLGQGLEFLIYFQGNSAPDKSGLPSDRFSAERTGGSVSTLTIQRTQQEDSAVYLCASSLEAGGYQPQHFGDGTRLSIL.

The genes are TRBV5-4 and TRBJ1-2; TRBD1 is a possible D gene (5 bases). Germline CDR1 SGHNT, CDR2 YYREEE (reference sequence). V lost 4 bases, J lost 2 bases, and 12 bases lay in between. The CDR3 extends over 14 amino acids. CDR3 protein: CASSPRGPNYGYTF. The CDR3 region has the DNA TGTGCCAGCAGCCCGAGGGGACCCAACTATGGCTACACCTTC.

The V and J genes are TRBV5-6 and TRBJ2-6; TRBD1 is a possible D gene (6 bases). V gave up 5 bases and J gave up 0 bases, with 12 bases separating them. This CDR3 comprises 16 residues. Germline CDR1 SGHDT, CDR2 YYEEEE. The CDR3 protein is CASRSRGFSGANVLTF. Written as DNA, the CDR3 is TGTGCCAGCAGAAGCAGGGGTTTCTCTGGGGCCAACGTCCTGACTTTC.

This chain joins TRBV18 and TRBJ1-4; no reliable D call. The CDR3 runs to 14 residues. The V gene's germline CDR1 is KGHSH and CDR2 LQKENI. Trimming cost V 2 bases and J 8 bases, with 12 bases left between them. The CDR3, as DNA: TGTGCCAGCTCACCAATGGCAGTAGAAGAAAAACTGTTTTTT. Amino acid sequence: CASSPMAVEEKLFF.

The gene calls are TRBV6-5 and TRBJ1-1; D uncertain. The CDR3 loop spans 15 amino acids. Germline V gene data show CDR1 as MNHEY and CDR2 as SVGAGI. V lost 2 bases to trimming and J lost 3 bases, with 13 bases between them. The CDR3 region is CASSYTADRDTEAFF. The CDR3 DNA is TGTGCCAGCAGTTACACAGCCGATCGGGACACTGAAGCTTTCTTT.

The V gene is TRBV9, the J gene TRBJ2-3; 10 bases map to TRBD2. CDR3 size: 16 residues. Per the germline V gene, CDR1 is SGDLS and CDR2 is YYNGEE. Trimming cost V 3 bases and J 2 bases; bases outside gene matches: 6. The CDR3 loop is CASSAGTSVDTDTQYF. The CDR3 region has the DNA TGTGCCAGCAGCGCTGGGACTAGCGTTGACACAGATACGCAGTATTTT. Filled out from reference TRBV9 and TRBJ2-3, the complete variable domain reads DSGVTQTPKHLITATGQRVTLRCSPRSGDLSVYWYQQSLDQGLQFLIQYYNGEERAKGNILERFSAQQFPDLHSELNLSSLELGDSALYFCASSAGTSVDTDTQYFGPGTRLTVL.

The chain carries TRBV10-3 and TRBJ2-3, with D maybe TRBD2 (6 bases). Between the trimmed V and J ends, which lost 6 bases and 2 bases, there was a span of 12 bases. There are 14 residues in the CDR3. Germline CDR1 and CDR2: ENHRY and SYGVKD. DNA of the CDR3: TGTGCCATCAGGGAGGGCTATGCCACAGATACGCAGTATTTT. Protein: CAIREGYATDTQYF.

The genes are TRBV6-1 and TRBJ2-1; possible D gene TRBD2, 6 bases. The CDR3 loop spans 14 amino acids. With 8 bases removed from V and 4 bases from J, the gap between germline ends came to 15 bases. Germline CDR1 reads MNHNS; CDR2 reads SASEGT. CDR3 DNA: TGTGCCAGCGCCTGGGAGGTCTATTACAATGAGCAGTTCTTC. It is translated as CASAWEVYYNEQFF.

The V call is TRBV7-2, the J call TRBJ2-1, with 9 bases that match TRBD2. V was pared by 2 bases and J by 9 bases, with 8 bases of the junction left unmatched. CDR3 length: 15 amino acids. Germline CDR1 reads SGHTA; CDR2 reads FQGNSA. CDR3 in DNA: TGTGCCAGCAGCTTAAGTAGCGGGAGTATCCCTGAGCAGTTCTTC. Encoded protein: CASSLSSGSIPEQFF. Drawing the rest from reference TRBV7-2 and TRBJ2-1, the complete variable domain is GAGVSQSPSNKVTEKGKDVELRCDPISGHTALYWYRQSLGQGLEFLIYFQGNSAPDKSGLPSDRFSAERTGGSVSTLTIQRTQQEDSAVYLCASSLSSGSIPEQFFGPGTRLTVL.

The chain is built from TRBV9 and TRBJ2-1, with D unresolved. The germline V gene encodes CDR1 SGDLS and CDR2 YYNGEE. This CDR3 contains 13 residues. V was cut by 0 bases and J by 8 bases, with 9 bases left in between. The chain's CDR3 is CASSVARSYEQFF. CDR3 in DNA: TGTGCCAGCAGCGTAGCTAGGAGTTATGAGCAGTTCTTC.

Here the CDR3 reads CASRGRDQPQHF. The CDR3 nucleotides are TGTGCCAGCAGGGGGCGCGATCAGCCCCAGCATTTT. The V gene is TRBV6-5, the J gene TRBJ1-5, with D possibly TRBD1 on 5 matching bases. This CDR3 comprises 12 residues. The V gene's germline CDR1 is MNHEY and CDR2 SVGAGI. V dropped 6 bases and J dropped 5 bases, with 8 bases sitting between them.

This clone was found once. The chain joins TRBV21-1 to TRBJ1-2; the table calls TRBD1, which could not be checked here. TRBV21-1 is assigned pseudogene status. This CDR3 is built from 15 residues. CDR3 sequence (DNA): TGTGCCAGCAGCAAAGCGGGGCAGTCTAACTATGGCTACACCTTC. It yields the protein CASSKAGQSNYGYTF.

The chain is built from TRBV7-3 and TRBJ2-2; D perhaps matches TRBD2 (6 bases). This CDR3 comprises 16 residues. The germline gives CDR1 SGHTA, CDR2 FQGTGA. Deletions cut 5 bases from V and 2 bases from J, with 15 bases between. CDR3 sequence reads: CASSPLGSGNTGELFF. In nucleotides, the CDR3 is TGTGCCAGCAGCCCTCTCGGTAGCGGAAACACCGGGGAGCTGTTTTTT. Drawing the rest from reference TRBV7-3 and TRBJ2-2, the complete variable domain is GAGVSQTPSNKVTEKGKYVELRCDPISGHTALYWYRQSLGQGPEFLIYFQGTGAADDSGLPNDRFFAVRPEGSVSTLKIQRTERGDSAVYLCASSPLGSGNTGELFFGEGSRLTVL.

A remark on this clone: The sample contains more than one DNA sequence encoding this CDR3. The chain uses TRBV9 and TRBJ1-1, with D possibly being TRBD1 (5 bases). The CDR3 extends over 14 amino acids. V lost 3 bases, J lost 2 bases, and 11 bases lay in between. Germline values: CDR1 SGDLS, CDR2 YYNGEE. The CDR3 DNA reads as TGTGCCAGCAGCGCCCTTCAGGGAAACACTGAAGCTTTCTTT. It specifies CASSALQGNTEAFF.

This sequence joins TRBV27 and TRBJ1-2, with D perhaps TRBD1 (6 bases). V was shortened by 7 bases and J by 3 bases, with 21 bases between the two germline ends. The CDR3 is 16 residues long. The germline V gene has CDR1 MNHEY and CDR2 SMNVEV (reference sequence). The CDR3 protein is CASKSRGGAYDYGYTF. The CDR3 nucleotides read TGTGCCAGCAAATCCAGAGGGGGGGCCTACGACTATGGCTACACCTTC.

With respect to this clone: The same CDR3 can be traced to other DNA sequences in this sample. V is TRBV7-3 and J is TRBJ2-3, with D maybe TRBD2 (5 bases). This CDR3 spans 13 amino acids. Germline CDR1 and CDR2: SGHTA and FQGTGA. The V end lost 5 bases, the J end lost 0 bases, and 6 bases lay between the germline ends. The CDR3 reads CASSRTSTDTQYF. The CDR3 DNA is TGTGCCAGCAGCCGGACTAGCACAGATACGCAGTATTTT.

V and J are TRBV2 and TRBJ2-2; unclear D gene. CDR3 length equals 13 residues. Trimming removed 1 base from V and 6 bases from J, with 6 bases in between. CDR1 is SNHLY and CDR2 is FYNNEI in the germline V gene. In DNA, the CDR3 is TGTGCCAGCAGTGAAGTAGTCGCCGGGGAGCTGTTTTTT. This codes for CASSEVVAGELFF.

V gene TRBV10-1 combines with J gene TRBJ2-7; 8 positions match TRBD1. This CDR3 region has 16 residues. V shed 6 bases, J shed 2 bases, and the junction held 12 bases outside the gene matches. The germline V gene encodes CDR1 WNHNN and CDR2 SYGVQD (reference sequence). This CDR3 reads CASSLPDRESAYEQYF. The CDR3 bases are TGCGCCAGCAGCCTCCCGGACAGGGAGAGTGCCTACGAGCAGTACTTC.

The CDR3 protein is CASRTGTGAEKLFF. Here the CDR3 DNA reads TGCGCCAGCAGAACCGGGACAGGGGCAGAAAAACTGTTTTTT. The V call is TRBV5-1, the J call TRBJ1-4, with TRBD1 matching 10 bases. The CDR3 is 14 residues long. Trimming removed 5 bases from V and 8 bases from J; junction bases left unmatched: 6. Germline CDR1 and CDR2: SGHRS and YFSETQ.

This clone showed up just once. The rearrangement uses TRBV7-8 and TRBJ1-2, with D maybe TRBD1 (5 bases). The germline V gene has CDR1 SGHVS and CDR2 FQNEAQ. This CDR3 has 15 amino acids. The germline V and J ends were trimmed by 8 bases and 3 bases, with 19 bases remaining between them. The CDR3 DNA follows: TGTGCCAGCCACGTGCGGGCAGGGCCCTACTATGGCTACACCTTC. Its protein product is CASHVRAGPYYGYTF. The complete variable domain, with remaining parts taken from reference TRBV7-8 and TRBJ1-2, reads GAGVSQSPRYKVAKRGQDVALRCDPISGHVSLFWYQQALGQGPEFLTYFQNEAQLDKSGLPSDRFFAERPEGSVSTLKIQRTQQEDSAVYLCASHVRAGPYYGYTFGSGTRLTVV.

The chain uses TRBV10-3 and TRBJ2-3, with D perhaps TRBD2 (6 bases). Trimming took 3 bases from V and 8 from J, leaving 18 bases between them. The V gene's germline CDR1 is ENHRY and CDR2 SYGVKD. There are 15 residues in the CDR3. The CDR3 DNA follows: TGTGCCATCAGTGATAAGGCTAGCGAGGTTGCTACGCAGTATTTT. It is translated as CAISDKASEVATQYF.

This clone has just one count. The chain is built from TRBV5-4 and TRBJ1-1, with a possible D match to TRBD1 (6 bases). Per germline, CDR1 SGHNT and CDR2 YYREEE (reference sequence). V was trimmed by 0 bases and J by 10 bases, leaving 22 bases between them. The CDR3 totals 16 residues. The CDR3 sequence: CASSLAAQGVGLGAFF. DNA for the CDR3: TGTGCCAGCAGCTTGGCTGCACAGGGAGTAGGGCTGGGAGCTTTCTTT. Full variable domain (rest looked up from reference TRBV5-4 and TRBJ1-1): ETGVTQSPTHLIKTRGQQVTLRCSSQSGHNTVSWYQQALGQGPQFIFQYYREEENGRGNFPPRFSGLQFPNYSSELNVNALELDDSALYLCASSLAAQGVGLGAFFGQGTRLTVV.

This clone appeared once. The gene calls are TRBV5-1 and TRBJ1-2, with D unresolved. The CDR3 is made up of 15 amino acids. V was trimmed by 1 base and J by 3 bases, leaving 13 bases between them. The germline V gene has CDR1 SGHRS and CDR2 YFSETQ. CDR3 sequence (DNA): TGCGCCAGCAGCTTGCCCTTCTCCGGCGACTATGGCTACACCTTC. This codes for CASSLPFSGDYGYTF.